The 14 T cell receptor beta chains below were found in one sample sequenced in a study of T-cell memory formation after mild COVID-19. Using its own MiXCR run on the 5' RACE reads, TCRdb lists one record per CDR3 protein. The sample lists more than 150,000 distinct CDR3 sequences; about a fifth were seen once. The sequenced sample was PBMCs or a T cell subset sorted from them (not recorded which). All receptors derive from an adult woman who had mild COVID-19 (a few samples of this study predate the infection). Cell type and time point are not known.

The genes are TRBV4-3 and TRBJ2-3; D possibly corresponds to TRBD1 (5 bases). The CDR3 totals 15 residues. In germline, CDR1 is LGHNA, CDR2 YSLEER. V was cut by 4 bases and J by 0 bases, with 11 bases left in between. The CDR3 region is CASSLGAPSTDTQYF. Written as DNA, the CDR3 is TGCGCCAGCAGCCTAGGGGCTCCTAGCACAGATACGCAGTATTTT.

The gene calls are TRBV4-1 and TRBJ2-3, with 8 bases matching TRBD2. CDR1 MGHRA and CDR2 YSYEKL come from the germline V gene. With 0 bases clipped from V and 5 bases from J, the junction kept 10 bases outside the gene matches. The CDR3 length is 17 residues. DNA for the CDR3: TGCGCCAGCAGCCAAGATCCCCGGGGGGGCGATAGAGATACGCAGTATTTT. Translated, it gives CASSQDPRGGDRDTQYF.

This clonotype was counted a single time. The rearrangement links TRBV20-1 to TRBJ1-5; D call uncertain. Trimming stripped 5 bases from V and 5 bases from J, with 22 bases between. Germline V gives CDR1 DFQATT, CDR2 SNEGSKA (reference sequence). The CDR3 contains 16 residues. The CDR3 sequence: CSAGGIFKDGYQPQHF. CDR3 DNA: TGCAGTGCTGGAGGGATCTTCAAGGACGGATATCAGCCCCAGCATTTT.

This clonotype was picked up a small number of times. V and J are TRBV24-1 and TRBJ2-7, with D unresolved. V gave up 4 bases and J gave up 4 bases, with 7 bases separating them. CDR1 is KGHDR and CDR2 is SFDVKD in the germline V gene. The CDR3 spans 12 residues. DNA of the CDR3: TGTGCCACCAGTGACCACGGGTACGAGCAGTACTTC. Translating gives CATSDHGYEQYF.

CDR3 region: CASSITSQGTEAFF. The CDR3 DNA follows: TGTGCCAGCAGCATAACAAGCCAGGGGACTGAAGCTTTCTTT. The chain combines TRBV7-9 with TRBJ1-1; TRBD1 might be the D (6 bases). V was cut by 5 bases and J by 5 bases, with 15 bases left in between. Germline lookup yields CDR1 SEHNR and CDR2 FQNEAQ (reference sequence). This CDR3 comprises 14 residues.

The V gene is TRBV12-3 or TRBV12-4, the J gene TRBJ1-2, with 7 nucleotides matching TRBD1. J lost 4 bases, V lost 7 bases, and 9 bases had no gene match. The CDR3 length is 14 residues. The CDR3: CASTPPGGVYGYTF. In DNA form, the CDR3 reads TGTGCCAGCACCCCCCCAGGGGGAGTCTATGGCTACACCTTC.

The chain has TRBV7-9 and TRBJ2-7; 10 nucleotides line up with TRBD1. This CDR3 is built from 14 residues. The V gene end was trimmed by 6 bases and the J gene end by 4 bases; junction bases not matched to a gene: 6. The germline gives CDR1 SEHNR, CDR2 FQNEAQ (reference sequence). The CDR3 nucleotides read TGTGCCAGCAGTCTTAGGGACAGGGGATACGAGCAGTACTTC. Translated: CASSLRDRGYEQYF.

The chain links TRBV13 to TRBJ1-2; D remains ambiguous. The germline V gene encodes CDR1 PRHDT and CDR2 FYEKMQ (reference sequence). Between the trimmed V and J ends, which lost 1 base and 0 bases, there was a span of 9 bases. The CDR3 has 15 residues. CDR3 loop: CASSLEQHANYGYTF. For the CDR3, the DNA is TGTGCCAGCAGCTTAGAGCAGCACGCTAACTATGGCTACACCTTC.

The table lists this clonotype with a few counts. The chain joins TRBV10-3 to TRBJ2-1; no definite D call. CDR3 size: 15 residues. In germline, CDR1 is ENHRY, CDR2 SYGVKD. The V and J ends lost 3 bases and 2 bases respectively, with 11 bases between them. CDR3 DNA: TGTGCCATCAGTGAATCGACTCTCACCTACAATGAGCAGTTCTTC. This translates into CAISESTLTYNEQFF.

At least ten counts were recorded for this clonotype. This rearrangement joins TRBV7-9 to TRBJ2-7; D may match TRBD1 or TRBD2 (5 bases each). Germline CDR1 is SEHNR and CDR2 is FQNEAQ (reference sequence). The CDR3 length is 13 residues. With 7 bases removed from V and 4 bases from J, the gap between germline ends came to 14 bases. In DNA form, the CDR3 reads TGTGCCAGCACCCAAGGGACCCCTTACGAGCAGTACTTC. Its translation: CASTQGTPYEQYF.

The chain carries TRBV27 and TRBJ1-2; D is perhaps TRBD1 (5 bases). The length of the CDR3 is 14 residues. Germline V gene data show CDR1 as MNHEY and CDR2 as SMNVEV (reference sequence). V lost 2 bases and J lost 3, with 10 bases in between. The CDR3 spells CASSLKGPHYGYTF. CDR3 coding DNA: TGTGCCAGCAGTTTAAAGGGGCCCCACTATGGCTACACCTTC.

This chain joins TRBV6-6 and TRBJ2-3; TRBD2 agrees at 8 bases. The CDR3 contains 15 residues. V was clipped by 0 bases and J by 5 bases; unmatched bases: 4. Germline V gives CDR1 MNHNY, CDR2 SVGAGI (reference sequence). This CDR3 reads CASSYSAGVVDTQYF. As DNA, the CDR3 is TGTGCCAGCAGTTACTCAGCGGGAGTGGTAGATACGCAGTATTTT.

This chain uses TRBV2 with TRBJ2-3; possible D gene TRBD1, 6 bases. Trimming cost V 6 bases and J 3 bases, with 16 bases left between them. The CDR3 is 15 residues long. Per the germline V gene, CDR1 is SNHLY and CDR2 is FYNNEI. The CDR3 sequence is CASRSGRGSTDTQYF. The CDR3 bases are TGTGCCAGCAGGAGTGGCAGGGGTTCTACAGATACGCAGTATTTT.

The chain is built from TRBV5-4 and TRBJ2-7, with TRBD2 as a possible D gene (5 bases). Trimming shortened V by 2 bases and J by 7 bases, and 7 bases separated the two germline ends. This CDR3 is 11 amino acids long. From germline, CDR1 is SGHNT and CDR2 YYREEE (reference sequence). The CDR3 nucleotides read TGTGCCAGCAGCTTTGGGAGAGAGCAGTACTTC. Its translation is CASSFGREQYF.